This TCR beta chain originates from a study of OX40 agonist ivuxolimab in advanced cancers. Points from the study as a whole: Mean expanded clone counts were higher in CD8+ than CD4+ T cells. At 0.1 to 3.0 mg/kg, clonal expansion of CD4+ and CD8+ blood T cells had occurred by week 6.

Only in-frame clones appear in the TCRdb table, and some are missing; sequencing was by immunoSEQ multiplex PCR. Among about 48,000 clones listed, 65% to 85% were seen once. Germline loops: CDR1 ENHRY, CDR2 SYGVKD. Trimming removed 7 bases at V and 5 bases at J, with 12 bases between. The CDR3 runs 13 residues. The sample holds a few counts of this clone. Its antigen is unidentified. This material consisted of CD4+ or CD8+ T cells sorted from blood, taken in a trial of the OX40 agonist ivuxolimab. The TCR sequence derives from an adult with an advanced solid tumor such as melanoma, head and neck, liver or kidney cancer. The V and J genes are TRBV10-3 and TRBJ2-1, with D possibly TRBD2 on 5 matching bases. CDR3 region: CAINPGKDNEQFF. CDR3 bases: TGTGCCATCAATCCGGGGAAAGACAATGAGCAGTTCTTC.